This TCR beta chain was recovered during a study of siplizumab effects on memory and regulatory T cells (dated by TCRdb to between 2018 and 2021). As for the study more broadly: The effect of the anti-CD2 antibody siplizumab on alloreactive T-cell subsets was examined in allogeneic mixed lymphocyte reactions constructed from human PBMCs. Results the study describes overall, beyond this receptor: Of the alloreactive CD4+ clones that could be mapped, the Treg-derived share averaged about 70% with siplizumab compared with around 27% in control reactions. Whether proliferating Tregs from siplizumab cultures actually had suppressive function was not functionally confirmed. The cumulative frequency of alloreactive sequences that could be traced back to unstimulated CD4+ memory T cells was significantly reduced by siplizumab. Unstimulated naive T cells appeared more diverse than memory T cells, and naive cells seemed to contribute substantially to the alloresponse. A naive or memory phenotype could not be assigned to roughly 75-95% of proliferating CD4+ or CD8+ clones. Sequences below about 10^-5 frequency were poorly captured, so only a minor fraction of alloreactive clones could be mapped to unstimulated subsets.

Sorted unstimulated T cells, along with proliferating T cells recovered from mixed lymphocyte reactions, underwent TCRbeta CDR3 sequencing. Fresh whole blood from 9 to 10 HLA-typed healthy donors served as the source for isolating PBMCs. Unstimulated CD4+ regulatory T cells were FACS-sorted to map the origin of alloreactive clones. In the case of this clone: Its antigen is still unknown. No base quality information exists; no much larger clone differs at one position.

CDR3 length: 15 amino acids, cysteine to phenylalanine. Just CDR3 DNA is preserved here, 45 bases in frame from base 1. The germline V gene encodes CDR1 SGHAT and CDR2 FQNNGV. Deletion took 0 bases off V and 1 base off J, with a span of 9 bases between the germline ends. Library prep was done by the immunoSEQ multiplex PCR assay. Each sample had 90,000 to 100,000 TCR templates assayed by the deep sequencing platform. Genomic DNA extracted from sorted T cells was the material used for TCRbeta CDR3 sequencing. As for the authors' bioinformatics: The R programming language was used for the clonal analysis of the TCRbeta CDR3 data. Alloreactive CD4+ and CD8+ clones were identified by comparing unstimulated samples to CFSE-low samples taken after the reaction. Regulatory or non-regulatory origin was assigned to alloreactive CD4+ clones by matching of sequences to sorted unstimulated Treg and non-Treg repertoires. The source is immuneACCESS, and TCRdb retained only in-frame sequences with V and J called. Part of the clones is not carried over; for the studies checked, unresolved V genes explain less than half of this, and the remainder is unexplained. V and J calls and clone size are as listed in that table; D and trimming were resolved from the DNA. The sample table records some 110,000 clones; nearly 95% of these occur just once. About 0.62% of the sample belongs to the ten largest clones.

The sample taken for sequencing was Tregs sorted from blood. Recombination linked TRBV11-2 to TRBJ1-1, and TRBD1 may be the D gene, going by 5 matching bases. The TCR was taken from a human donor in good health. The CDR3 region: CASSLEGRSNTEAFF. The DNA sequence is TGTGCCAGCAGCTTAGAGGGACGGTCGAACACTGAAGCTTTCTTT. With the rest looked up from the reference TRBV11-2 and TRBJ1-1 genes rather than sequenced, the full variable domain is EAGVAQSPRYKIIEKRQSVAFWCNPISGHATLYWYQQILGQGPKLLIQFQNNGVVDDSQLPKDRFSAERLKGVDSTLKIQPAKLEDSAVYLCASSLEGRSNTEAFFGQGTRLTVV.